The T cell receptor beta chain described here comes from a study of T cell responses to AZD1222 COVID-19 vaccine. Study-level results: The study identified only six AZD1222 recipients as seropositive at baseline.

As to this clone: The antigen is undetermined.

Repertoires were generated with immunoSEQ multiplex PCR, while TCRdb's copy carries only in-frame clones and drops some. The sample shows 130,000 or so clones, roughly 84% of them seen only once. The V gene end was trimmed by 7 bases and the J gene end by 9 bases; junction bases not matched to a gene: 9. The germline CDR1 and CDR2 sequences are SGHVS and FNYEAQ. There are 14 residues in the CDR3. Sequencing was performed on peripheral blood, taken 28 days after the second AZD1222 dose. The receptor comes from an adult who received the AZD1222 COVID-19 vaccine. V usage is TRBV7-6 and J usage is TRBJ1-6; 7 bases map to TRBD1. The CDR3 region is CASTLTGESSPLHF. The CDR3, as DNA: TGTGCCAGCACCCTTACAGGGGAATCTTCACCCCTCCACTTT.